The next 27 T cell receptor beta chains were all read from a single sample in a study of blood T cell repertoires in COVID-19. The assay was immunoSEQ multiplex PCR, and TCRdb's table has in-frame clones only and misses some. The sample lists a few hundred thousand clones, around 82% occurring once. The material sequenced was peripheral blood. These receptors were obtained from a woman between 18 and 30 years old with acute or convalescent COVID-19.

The chain links TRBV18 to TRBJ1-1, with 10 bases lining up with TRBD1. In germline, CDR1 is KGHSH, CDR2 LQKENI. Trimming at V came to 3 bases and at J to 4 bases, leaving 17 bases not matched to a gene. There are 19 residues in the CDR3. The CDR3 loop reads CASSPGYRDRGIMGTEAFF. The CDR3 DNA sequence: TGTGCCAGCTCACCCGGATACCGGGACAGGGGTATCATGGGCACTGAAGCTTTCTTT.

J is TRBJ1-2 and V is TRBV9, with D possibly TRBD1 on 6 matching bases. Trimming pared 3 bases from V and 4 bases from J, leaving 10 bases between. The CDR3 has 13 amino acids. Germline V lookup: CDR1 SGDLS, CDR2 YYNGEE. The CDR3 bases are TGTGCCAGCAGCGAGGGACACAGCTATGGCTACACCTTC. Translating it yields CASSEGHSYGYTF.

This clone appeared a single time. The V call is TRBV24-1, the J call TRBJ2-3, with D possibly TRBD2 on 6 matching bases. Germline V gene lookup returns CDR1 KGHDR and CDR2 SFDVKD. CDR3 length equals 14 residues. Trimming pared 0 bases from V and 3 bases from J, leaving 6 bases between. The CDR3 spells CATSDLAGTDTQYF. CDR3 nucleotide sequence: TGTGCCACCAGTGATTTGGCGGGAACAGATACGCAGTATTTT.

This clone was observed a handful of times. The chain carries TRBV18 and TRBJ2-7, with TRBD2 identical over 7 bases. This CDR3 is built from 14 residues. Losses at the gene ends were 6 bases for V and 4 bases for J; bases not matched to a gene: 9. Germline CDR1 is KGHSH and CDR2 is LQKENI. CDR3 region: CASSGTTQDYEQYF. The CDR3 DNA reads TGTGCCAGCTCCGGGACTACGCAAGATTACGAGCAGTACTTC.

The chain carries TRBV9 and TRBJ2-2; 9 nucleotides align to TRBD2. Germline CDR1 SGDLS, CDR2 YYNGEE. This CDR3 spans 20 amino acids. After removal of 3 bases from V and 0 bases from J, the junction contained 15 bases not matched to a gene. In DNA form, the CDR3 reads TGTGCCAGCAGCGCCCAGGGTCGGGAGCTAGCGGGAACGAACACCGGGGAGCTGTTTTTT. Translation: CASSAQGRELAGTNTGELFF.

The rearrangement links TRBV6-2 or TRBV6-3 to TRBJ1-5, with 10 bases aligning to TRBD1. This CDR3 contains 18 residues. Germline CDR1 is MNHEY and CDR2 is SVGEGT. The junction had 5 bases not matched to a gene; V was cut back by 0 bases and J by 0 bases. The CDR3 region is CASSYSTGGSYSNQPQHF. CDR3 DNA: TGTGCCAGCAGTTACTCGACAGGGGGCTCCTATAGCAATCAGCCCCAGCATTTT.

The table lists this clone with a few counts. The chain has TRBV10-2 and TRBJ2-2; 9 bases map to TRBD2. This CDR3 comprises 15 residues. With V trimmed by 4 bases and J by 4 bases, 4 bases remained unmatched. The V gene's germline CDR1 is WSHSY and CDR2 SAAADI. CDR3 sequence (DNA): TGCGCCAGCAGTGTCCTAGCGGGAAGCACCGGGGAGCTGTTTTTT. Protein sequence: CASSVLAGSTGELFF.

V is TRBV7-6 and J is TRBJ2-2; 7 nucleotides line up with TRBD2. V lost 1 base and J lost 1; bases outside the gene matches: 3. The CDR3 consists of 16 residues. CDR1 is SGHVS, CDR2 FNYEAQ, per germline. CDR3 in amino acids: CASSLEASGNTGELFF. The CDR3 bases are TGTGCCAGCAGCTTAGAGGCTAGCGGGAACACCGGGGAGCTGTTTTTT.

J is TRBJ2-1 and V is TRBV29-1; perhaps TRBD2 as D (6 bases). This CDR3 contains 14 residues. Germline V gives CDR1 SQVTM, CDR2 ANQGSEA. V shed 4 bases and J shed 0 bases, with 10 bases lying between them. CDR3 sequence: CSVVLAHSYNEQFF. The CDR3 DNA reads as TGCAGCGTTGTCCTAGCGCACTCCTACAATGAGCAGTTCTTC.

The chain is built from TRBV7-6 and TRBJ2-3, with 10 bases matching TRBD2. Trimming at V came to 1 base and at J to 1 base, leaving 8 bases not matched to a gene. The CDR3 length is 18 residues. CDR1 and CDR2 (germline): SGHVS, FNYEAQ. The CDR3 loop reads CASSLESRLAGGTDTQYF. CDR3 nucleotide sequence: TGTGCCAGCAGCTTAGAGTCGAGGCTAGCGGGAGGCACAGATACGCAGTATTTT.

The chain recombines TRBV5-1 with TRBJ2-7, with 12 bases matching TRBD2. The V segment lost 7 bases and the J segment 7 bases; nucleotides outside the gene matches: 12. CDR1 and CDR2 (germline): SGHRS, YFSETQ. The CDR3 contains 15 residues. CDR3 DNA sequence: TGCGCCAGCGGCAGACTAGCGGGAGATAGGGGGGAGCAGTACTTC. Translating it yields CASGRLAGDRGEQYF.

The chain uses TRBV6-6 and TRBJ2-1, with D maybe TRBD1 (5 bases). Looked up from germline, CDR1 is MNHNY and CDR2 is SVGAGI (reference sequence). This CDR3 comprises 11 residues. The germline V and J ends were trimmed by 6 bases and 9 bases, with 9 bases remaining between them. CDR3 region: CASRGPGEQFF. The CDR3, as DNA: TGTGCCAGCAGGGGGCCGGGTGAGCAGTTCTTC.

CDR3 DNA sequence: TGTGCCAGCAGCCGGGACAGGTCTAGCTCCTACGAGCAGTACTTC. This translates into CASSRDRSSSYEQYF. The V and J genes are TRBV7-9 and TRBJ2-7; the match to TRBD1 covers 8 bases. The CDR3 sequence is 15 residues long. Germline trimming cut 5 bases from V and 0 bases from J; bases unmatched to any gene: 6. Germline V gene lookup returns CDR1 SEHNR and CDR2 FQNEAQ (reference sequence).

This clone appeared a single time. This chain connects TRBV15 to TRBJ2-1, with TRBD1 identical over 9 bases. V gave up 1 base and J gave up 5 bases; unmatched junction bases: 6. The germline V gene encodes CDR1 LNHNV and CDR2 YYDKDF (reference sequence). This CDR3 region has 16 residues. CDR3 coding DNA: TGTGCCACCAGCAGAGGTAGGGGGACAGGGCACAATGAGCAGTTCTTC. Translation gives CATSRGRGTGHNEQFF. Complete variable domain (other parts from reference TRBV15 and TRBJ2-1): DAMVIQNPRYQVTQFGKPVTLSCSQTLNHNVMYWYQQKSSQAPKLLFHYYDKDFNNEADTPDNFQSRRPNTSFCFLDIRSPGLGDTAMYLCATSRGRGTGHNEQFFGPGTRLTVL.

This clone was found a few times. The chain joins TRBV14 to TRBJ1-6; D is unclear. V lost 4 bases and J 8 bases, leaving 6 bases between the germline ends. Germline lookup yields CDR1 SGHDN and CDR2 FVKESK. This CDR3 region has 12 residues. This chain's CDR3 is CASSPTYSPLHF. In nucleotides, the CDR3 is TGTGCCAGCAGCCCTACTTATTCACCCCTCCACTTT.

The chain recombines TRBV27 with TRBJ2-1; D possibly corresponds to TRBD2 (5 bases). The germline V gene encodes CDR1 MNHEY and CDR2 SMNVEV (reference sequence). V lost 4 bases and J 2 bases, leaving 15 bases between the germline ends. The CDR3 is 16 amino acids. CDR3 amino acids: CASSYPPGMAYNEQFF. As DNA, the CDR3 is TGTGCCAGCAGTTACCCGCCGGGAATGGCCTACAATGAGCAGTTCTTC.

The genes are TRBV5-4 and TRBJ2-1; 12 nucleotides align to TRBD2. The germline V gene has CDR1 SGHNT and CDR2 YYREEE (reference sequence). The CDR3 is made up of 15 amino acids. V was pared by 4 bases and J by 8 bases, with 7 bases of the junction left unmatched. The CDR3 nucleotides read TGTGCCAGCAGCCTCCCTAGCGGGAGGGATGATGAGCAGTTCTTC. It is translated as CASSLPSGRDDEQFF.

The chain has TRBV23-1 and TRBJ1-1, with no clear D. TRBV23-1 is annotated as an ORF whose role is uncertain. Trimming removed 0 bases at V and 11 bases at J, with 16 bases between. This CDR3 has 14 residues. The CDR3 spells CASSQSWEAMVAFF. DNA for the CDR3: TGCGCCAGCAGTCAATCGTGGGAGGCGATGGTGGCTTTCTTT.

The chain employs TRBV7-9 and TRBJ1-2; 7 nucleotides align to TRBD1. This CDR3 contains 15 residues. Unmatched junction bases numbered 9, after V lost 5 bases and J lost 3 bases. The germline CDR1 and CDR2 sequences are SEHNR and FQNEAQ (reference sequence). As DNA, the CDR3 is TGTGCCAGCAGCCCAAGGACAGGCCCTGACTATGGCTACACCTTC. Its protein product is CASSPRTGPDYGYTF.

This sequence joins TRBV6-5 and TRBJ2-1, with D uncertain. Per germline, CDR1 MNHEY and CDR2 SVGAGI. This CDR3 comprises 14 residues. V lost 6 bases to trimming and J lost 0 bases, with 9 bases between them. Written as DNA, the CDR3 is TGTGCCAGCAGAGACAAGAGCTCCTACAATGAGCAGTTCTTC. Translation gives CASRDKSSYNEQFF.

This clone has a handful of counts. The V gene is TRBV5-4, the J gene TRBJ1-1, with D tentatively TRBD1 (5 bases). The V gene's germline CDR1 is SGHNT and CDR2 YYREEE (reference sequence). The V gene lost 7 bases and the J gene lost 2 bases, with 12 bases spanning the gap. The CDR3 consists of 13 residues. The CDR3 here is CASRTGDNTEAFF. Written as DNA, the CDR3 is TGTGCCAGCCGCACGGGGGATAACACTGAAGCTTTCTTT.

The chain recombines TRBV28 with TRBJ1-5, with D possibly matching TRBD1 (6 bases). CDR3 size: 15 residues. Germline V CDR1 and CDR2: MDHEN, SYDVKM. V was pared by 5 bases and J by 7 bases, with 18 bases between. The CDR3: CASSPPGVMGQPQHF. The CDR3 coding sequence is TGTGCCAGCAGTCCCCCAGGGGTGATGGGGCAGCCCCAGCATTTT.

J is TRBJ2-1 and V is TRBV29-1; TRBD2 matches 11 bases. Germline CDR1 reads SQVTM; CDR2 reads ANQGSEA. This CDR3 has 14 amino acids. V trimming: 6 bases; J trimming: 7 bases; junction bases outside the gene matches: 8. DNA for the CDR3: TGCAGCGTCCTGACTAGCGGGAAGGGGAATGAGCAGTTCTTC. This encodes CSVLTSGKGNEQFF.

This clone is a singleton in its sample. The rearrangement uses TRBV28 and TRBJ2-5, with a tentative D call TRBD1 (5 bases). Germline V lookup: CDR1 MDHEN, CDR2 SYDVKM. This CDR3 spans 15 amino acids. Trimming removed 1 base from V and 4 bases from J, with 13 bases in between. CDR3 bases: TGTGCCAGCAGTTTATTCGGCAGGGATGGAGAGACCCAGTACTTC. Protein sequence: CASSLFGRDGETQYF.

The chain couples TRBV6-2 or TRBV6-3 to TRBJ1-1; no clear D. CDR1 and CDR2 (germline): MNHEY, SVGEGT. The CDR3 spans 15 residues. Trimming pared 2 bases from V and 4 bases from J, leaving 14 bases between. As DNA, the CDR3 is TGTGCCAGCAGTTACCCCGGAGAGCTATTCACTGAAGCTTTCTTT. This codes for CASSYPGELFTEAFF.

The rearrangement joins TRBV15 to TRBJ1-1; no clear D gene. The CDR3 spans 17 residues. Germline CDR1 reads LNHNV; CDR2 reads YYDKDF (reference sequence). V was clipped by 3 bases and J by 0 bases, with 17 bases between them. CDR3 protein: CATSRGGSGSLNTEAFF. For the CDR3, the DNA is TGTGCCACCAGCAGGGGAGGGTCCGGGAGCTTGAACACTGAAGCTTTCTTT.

V is TRBV5-1 and J is TRBJ2-3, with a possible D match to TRBD2 (5 bases). The ends were cut back, 1 base at V and 2 bases at J, with 11 bases in the middle. The CDR3 loop spans 15 amino acids. CDR1 and CDR2 from the germline V gene are SGHRS and YFSETQ. CDR3 nucleotides: TGCGCCAGCAGCTTGTCAGGAGACTACACAGATACGCAGTATTTT. Translation gives CASSLSGDYTDTQYF. Supplemented by reference TRBV5-1 and TRBJ2-3, the full variable domain reads KAGVTQTPRYLIKTRGQQVTLSCSPISGHRSVSWYQQTPGQGLQFLFEYFSETQRNKGNFPGRFSGRQFSNSRSEMNVSTLELGDSALYLCASSLSGDYTDTQYFGPGTRLTVL.